Following are 6 T cell receptor beta chains from one sample sequenced in a study of T cells in localized non-small cell lung cancer. Some clones are missing from TCRdb's copy, which holds only in-frame ones; the method was immunoSEQ multiplex PCR. This sample carries over 30,000 clones, over 75% of them seen once, and the ten largest clones take about 2.5%. Sequenced material: peripheral blood, taken before any cancer treatment. These receptors all come from a woman aged 35-75 years with stage I lung adenocarcinoma.

The chain has TRBV15 and TRBJ2-7; a possible D gene is TRBD1 (6 bases). The germline V and J ends were trimmed by 8 bases and 1 base, with 15 bases remaining between them. Per the germline V gene, CDR1 is LNHNV and CDR2 is YYDKDF (reference sequence). This CDR3 contains 14 residues. DNA for the CDR3: TGTGCCACCGCACATACAGGGCGTTCCTACGAGCAGTACTTC. It yields the protein CATAHTGRSYEQYF. The full variable domain, completed using reference TRBV15 and TRBJ2-7, is DAMVIQNPRYQVTQFGKPVTLSCSQTLNHNVMYWYQQKSSQAPKLLFHYYDKDFNNEADTPDNFQSRRPNTSFCFLDIRSPGLGDTAMYLCATAHTGRSYEQYFGPGTRLTVT.

The chain links TRBV15 to TRBJ1-1; no reliable D call. Looked up from germline, CDR1 is LNHNV and CDR2 is YYDKDF (reference sequence). This CDR3 has 14 amino acids. The V end lost 5 bases, the J end lost 6 bases, and 16 bases lay between the germline ends. CDR3 in amino acids: CATSRAGAYAEAFF. The CDR3 coding sequence is TGTGCCACCAGCCGGGCAGGCGCTTACGCTGAAGCTTTCTTT.

The rearrangement joins TRBV7-8 to TRBJ2-1; TRBD1 matches 9 bases. Per germline, CDR1 SGHVS and CDR2 FQNEAQ. V lost 8 bases, J lost 0 bases, and 5 bases stayed unmatched. The CDR3 length is 15 residues. The CDR3 region is CASALDRGSYNEQFF. CDR3 bases: TGTGCCAGCGCTTTGGACAGGGGCTCCTACAATGAGCAGTTCTTC. Full variable domain (outside the CDR3, taken from reference TRBV7-8 and TRBJ2-1): GAGVSQSPRYKVAKRGQDVALRCDPISGHVSLFWYQQALGQGPEFLTYFQNEAQLDKSGLPSDRFFAERPEGSVSTLKIQRTQQEDSAVYLCASALDRGSYNEQFFGPGTRLTVL.

The rearrangement joins TRBV4-2 to TRBJ1-5; a possible D gene is TRBD1 (5 bases). Germline V CDR1 and CDR2: LGHNA, YNFKEQ. The CDR3 contains 14 residues. Trimming stripped 1 base from V and 4 bases from J, with 8 bases between. CDR3: CASSQGGANQPQHF. The CDR3 DNA is TGTGCCAGCAGCCAAGGTGGGGCTAATCAGCCCCAGCATTTT.

This chain uses TRBV6-6 with TRBJ1-1; D possibly corresponds to TRBD1 (5 bases). Germline CDR1 MNHNY, CDR2 SVGAGI (reference sequence). The CDR3 extends over 13 amino acids. V was cut by 3 bases and J by 4 bases, with 9 bases left in between. CDR3 in DNA: TGTGCCAGCAGTTATTCTAGGGGCACTGAAGCTTTCTTT. Protein product: CASSYSRGTEAFF.

The V call is TRBV9, the J call TRBJ2-1; D perhaps matches TRBD2 (6 bases). Germline values: CDR1 SGDLS, CDR2 YYNGEE. Trimming removed 0 bases at V and 0 bases at J, with 13 bases between. CDR3 length equals 17 residues. CDR3 DNA: TGTGCCAGCAGCGTAGGACTCGGGGGAAGCTCCTACAATGAGCAGTTCTTC. Its protein product is CASSVGLGGSSYNEQFF. Filled out from reference TRBV9 and TRBJ2-1, the complete variable domain reads DSGVTQTPKHLITATGQRVTLRCSPRSGDLSVYWYQQSLDQGLQFLIQYYNGEERAKGNILERFSAQQFPDLHSELNLSSLELGDSALYFCASSVGLGGSSYNEQFFGPGTRLTVL.